This entry concerns a single TCR beta chain. This receptor's antigen is unknown. One base away there is no much larger clone; base qualities are not given. Genomic DNA was isolated from the sorted cells so that the TCRbeta CDR3 region could be sequenced. The immunoSEQ Assay was used to sequence the TCRbeta CDR3 regions. Imported from immuneACCESS, the table was reduced by TCRdb to in-frame sequences with V and J called. These copies leave out some clones; in studies compared against another copy, an unresolved V gene accounts for under half, and the cause of the remainder is not known. The table for this sample lists more than 10,000 clones; around 84% of them were counted only once. Almost 30% of the sample belongs to the ten largest clones. Patients with a history of autoimmune disease or receiving systemic immunosuppression were excluded from the trial. Peripheral blood for TCR sequencing was drawn from every dose cohort at baseline, at cycle 4 day 1 and at cycle 7 day 1. Samples were obtained from an open-label, multicenter, first-in-human phase I dose-escalation trial of ivuxolimab. Adults with locally advanced or metastatic melanoma, renal cell carcinoma, hepatocellular carcinoma or head and neck squamous cell carcinoma were enrolled in the trial. Before TCR sequencing, CD4+ T cells and CD8+ T cells from peripheral blood were sorted into separate populations.

The CDR3 holds 13 amino acids from the cysteine to the phenylalanine. CDR3 DNA is the only sequence kept; it has 39 bases, read in frame from the first base. V loses 2 bases, J loses 0 bases, and the germline ends lie 4 bases apart. The CDR1 and CDR2 encoded by the germline V gene (reference sequence) are GTSNPN and SVGIG. The record originates from a study of OX40 agonist ivuxolimab in advanced cancers. For the wider study: Ivuxolimab was a fully human IgG2 agonistic monoclonal antibody targeting the costimulatory receptor OX40 (CD134). Partial responses occurred in three dose-escalation patients, of whom one had hepatocellular carcinoma and two had cutaneous melanoma. Patients were allowed to have had prior anti-PD-1, anti-PD-L1 or anti-CTLA-4 therapy, and around 43% of the dose-escalation patients had been treated with checkpoint inhibitors. The dose-escalation cohort was 82.7% male with a mean age of approximately 60 years, ranging from roughly 20 to 80. The paper describes the monotherapy dose-escalation part (N = 52 patients) of the phase I trial of ivuxolimab. Intravenous ivuxolimab was administered to patients every 2 weeks at six dose levels: 0.01, 0.1, 0.3, 1.5, 3 and 10 mg/kg. Of the roughly 52 dose-escalation patients, hepatocellular carcinoma was present in about 19, melanoma in approximately 15, renal cell carcinoma in 9 and head and neck cancer in 9. Peripheral TCRbeta sequencing aimed to test whether ivuxolimab altered TCR sequence diversity and caused clonal T-cell expansion. What the research found in general, with its limitations: Low levels of normalized T-cell clonal expansion were also shown by some nonresponding patients. After ivuxolimab, more expanded clones were found on average in CD8+ T cells than in CD4+ T cells. Which antigens the clonally expanded peripheral T cells were specific for was not determined. In the 0.1-3.0 mg/kg groups, partial responders were among the patients with the lowest normalized peripheral clonal expansion, particularly in CD8+ T cells. Clonal expansion of both CD4+ and CD8+ blood T cells was observed from baseline to week 6 at doses 0.1 to 3.0 mg/kg.

Here the chain combines TRBV30 and TRBJ2-2; no D segment can be confidently identified. The receptor comes from an adult with an advanced solid tumor such as melanoma, head and neck, liver or kidney cancer. This material consisted of CD4+ or CD8+ T cells sorted from blood, taken in a trial of the OX40 agonist ivuxolimab. The DNA reads TGTGCCTGGAGTTTTACGAACACCGGGGAGCTGTTTTTT. Its translation reads: CAWSFTNTGELFF.